The rows below give T cell receptor beta chains drawn from one sample of a study of identical twins. TCRdb fed the 5' RACE reads into MiXCR, producing one record per CDR3 protein. The table includes approximately 500,000 distinct CDR3 sequences, about 24% detected once. The same data also contributed to another study, on T cells expressing NK-cell markers.

The sequencing input was CD4+ T cells sorted from blood. These receptors came from a young woman in good health. The CDR3 runs from the conserved cysteine through the conserved F or W. A D gene is named only where the DNA matches it firmly. Not every row has a clone size; where given, it reads once, few, many or a size class.

j_gene: TRBJ2-4
d_gene: NA
abundance: NA
v_gene: TRBV27
CDR3aa: CASRGWAQRRNIQYF
CDR3nt: TGTGCCAGCAGGGGGTGGGCGCAGAGGAGAAACATTCAGTACTTC

j_gene: TRBJ1-1
d_gene: NA
abundance: NA
v_gene: TRBV5-1
CDR3aa: CASSPGVGVNTEAFF
CDR3nt: TGCGCCAGCAGCCCGGGGGTTGGGGTGAACACTGAAGCTTTCTTT

j_gene: TRBJ2-1
d_gene: TRBD2
abundance: few
v_gene: TRBV10-3
CDR3aa: CAISGNSGANEQFF
CDR3nt: TGTGCCATCAGTGGTAATAGCGGGGCGAATGAGCAGTTCTTC

j_gene: TRBJ2-4
d_gene: TRBD1
abundance: NA
v_gene: TRBV6-5
CDR3aa: CASRGTGGRIQYF
CDR3nt: TGTGCCAGCAGAGGGACAGGGGGCCGCATTCAGTACTTC

j_gene: TRBJ2-4
d_gene: NA
abundance: NA
v_gene: TRBV20-1
CDR3aa: CSAREGTKNIQYF
CDR3nt: TGCAGTGCTAGAGAGGGAACCAAAAACATTCAGTACTTC

j_gene: TRBJ2-2
d_gene: TRBD1
abundance: few
v_gene: TRBV5-1
CDR3aa: CASSGQGTNTGELFF
CDR3nt: TGTGCCAGCAGTGGACAGGGGACGAACACCGGGGAGCTGTTTTTT

j_gene: TRBJ2-1
d_gene: NA
abundance: NA
v_gene: TRBV20-1
CDR3aa: CSASPSPQAGQFF
CDR3nt: TGCAGTGCTAGCCCCTCCCCCCAGGCTGGGCAGTTCTTC

j_gene: TRBJ2-5
d_gene: TRBD2
abundance: NA
v_gene: TRBV5-1
CDR3aa: CASRLAGGPGETQYF
CDR3nt: TGCGCCAGCAGACTAGCGGGGGGCCCAGGGGAGACCCAGTACTTC

j_gene: TRBJ1-5
d_gene: TRBD1
abundance: few
v_gene: TRBV24-1
CDR3aa: CATRGQVDQPQHF
CDR3nt: TGTGCCACTCGGGGACAGGTTGACCAGCCCCAGCATTTT

j_gene: TRBJ2-1
d_gene: NA
abundance: few
v_gene: TRBV12-3/TRBV12-4
CDR3aa: CASELGRYNEQFF
CDR3nt: TGTGCCAGCGAATTGGGGAGATACAATGAGCAGTTCTTC

j_gene: TRBJ1-4
d_gene: NA
abundance: NA
v_gene: TRBV6-1
CDR3aa: CASSVGNNEKLFF
CDR3nt: TGTGCCAGCAGTGTAGGAAATAATGAAAAACTGTTTTTT

j_gene: TRBJ2-7
d_gene: NA
abundance: once
v_gene: TRBV27
CDR3aa: CASSLWSQGISYEQYF
CDR3nt: TGTGCCAGCAGTTTATGGTCACAGGGAATAAGTTACGAGCAGTACTTC

j_gene: TRBJ1-2
d_gene: TRBD1
abundance: few
v_gene: TRBV5-1
CDR3aa: CASSQRSGTGYGYTF
CDR3nt: TGCGCCAGCAGCCAGCGTTCCGGGACAGGCTATGGCTACACCTTC

j_gene: TRBJ2-5
d_gene: NA
abundance: NA
v_gene: TRBV6-1
CDR3aa: CASSRTGTLSLETQYF
CDR3nt: TGTGCCAGCAGCCGAACCGGGACTCTAAGCCTGGAGACCCAGTACTTC

j_gene: TRBJ1-1
d_gene: NA
abundance: many
v_gene: TRBV12-3/TRBV12-4
CDR3aa: CASSLYTEAFF
CDR3nt: TGTGCCAGCAGTTTATACACTGAAGCTTTCTTT

j_gene: TRBJ1-2
d_gene: NA
abundance: few
v_gene: TRBV6-5
CDR3aa: CASSSTAQGSGYTF
CDR3nt: TGTGCCAGCAGTTCCACTGCCCAGGGAAGTGGCTACACCTTC

j_gene: TRBJ2-5
d_gene: TRBD1
abundance: NA
v_gene: TRBV29-1
CDR3aa: CSHIVGGLGTQYF
CDR3nt: TGCAGCCACATAGTAGGGGGCCTAGGGACCCAGTACTTC

j_gene: TRBJ2-2
d_gene: NA
abundance: NA
v_gene: TRBV7-2
CDR3aa: CASSAQGTNTGELFF
CDR3nt: TGTGCCAGCAGCGCGCAGGGTACGAACACCGGGGAGCTGTTTTTT

j_gene: TRBJ2-3
d_gene: TRBD2
abundance: NA
v_gene: TRBV29-1
CDR3aa: CSVGSGSGSTDTQYF
CDR3nt: TGCAGCGTTGGTAGCGGGAGTGGATCCACAGATACGCAGTATTTT

j_gene: TRBJ2-1
d_gene: TRBD1
abundance: NA
v_gene: TRBV14
CDR3aa: CASSHQRGHTFF
CDR3nt: TGTGCCAGCAGCCATCAAAGGGGGCATACGTTCTTC

j_gene: TRBJ1-1
d_gene: NA
abundance: few
v_gene: TRBV20-1
CDR3aa: CSARRQPNTEAFF
CDR3nt: TGCAGTGCTAGACGCCAGCCGAACACTGAAGCTTTCTTT

j_gene: TRBJ2-7
d_gene: NA
abundance: NA
v_gene: TRBV6-5
CDR3aa: CASSYSGRSYEQYF
CDR3nt: TGTGCCAGCAGTTACTCCGGGAGAAGCTACGAGCAGTACTTC

j_gene: TRBJ2-5
d_gene: NA
abundance: NA
v_gene: TRBV5-1
CDR3aa: CASSLERGDETQYF
CDR3nt: TGCGCCAGCAGCTTGGAGAGGGGGGACGAGACCCAGTACTTC

j_gene: TRBJ2-1
d_gene: NA
abundance: NA
v_gene: TRBV12-3/TRBV12-4
CDR3aa: CASRTGLYNEQFF
CDR3nt: TGTGCCAGCAGAACGGGACTTTACAATGAGCAGTTCTTC

j_gene: TRBJ2-3
d_gene: NA
abundance: NA
v_gene: TRBV3-1
CDR3aa: CASSPDRTNTQYF
CDR3nt: TGTGCCAGCAGCCCCGATAGGACGAATACGCAGTATTTT

j_gene: TRBJ2-1
d_gene: TRBD2
abundance: NA
v_gene: TRBV20-1
CDR3aa: CSATLAGANNEQFF
CDR3nt: TGCAGTGCTACCCTAGCGGGGGCTAACAATGAGCAGTTCTTC

j_gene: TRBJ2-5
d_gene: NA
abundance: few
v_gene: TRBV27
CDR3aa: CASSLTPWGQETQYF
CDR3nt: TGTGCCAGCAGTTTGACTCCCTGGGGGCAGGAGACCCAGTACTTC

j_gene: TRBJ1-1
d_gene: TRBD1
abundance: NA
v_gene: TRBV6-5
CDR3aa: CASSYPGGSTEAFF
CDR3nt: TGTGCCAGCAGTTACCCAGGGGGTAGTACTGAAGCTTTCTTT

j_gene: TRBJ2-2
d_gene: TRBD1
abundance: few
v_gene: TRBV29-1
CDR3aa: CSVEGDRAIGELFF
CDR3nt: TGCAGCGTTGAAGGGGACAGGGCGATCGGGGAGCTGTTTTTT

j_gene: TRBJ2-6
d_gene: NA
abundance: NA
v_gene: TRBV29-1
CDR3aa: CSVSVSGANVLTF
CDR3nt: TGCAGCGTTTCAGTTTCTGGGGCCAACGTCCTGACTTTC

j_gene: TRBJ1-2
d_gene: NA
abundance: few
v_gene: TRBV20-1
CDR3aa: CSARMRYKGIYGYTF
CDR3nt: TGCAGTGCTAGAATGCGTTACAAGGGGATCTATGGCTACACCTTC

j_gene: TRBJ2-5
d_gene: TRBD2
abundance: few
v_gene: TRBV20-1
CDR3aa: CSAWGLYKTQYF
CDR3nt: TGCAGTGCTTGGGGACTATACAAGACCCAGTACTTC

j_gene: TRBJ2-5
d_gene: NA
abundance: NA
v_gene: TRBV5-1
CDR3aa: CASSTGLGETQYF
CDR3nt: TGCGCCAGCAGCACCGGACTCGGGGAGACCCAGTACTTC